This section outlines one TCR beta chain sequence together with its context. No culture step preceded sequencing of the ex vivo isolated memory T cells. This entry is derived from a study of CD4 T cell repertoires in COVID-19. Produced via immunoSEQ multiplex PCR; TCRdb's table is partial and in-frame only. In the table there are about 75,000 clones, roughly 85% of which are singletons. Sequenced here: CD4+ T cells from peripheral blood, sampled after recovery from COVID-19. The sequence derives from a human donor who had COVID-19.

The CDR3 coding sequence is TGTGCCAGCAGCCTCCGCGGGCAAGAGACCCAGTACTTC. Translation: CASSLRGQETQYF. The chain employs TRBV7-3 and TRBJ2-5, with D tentatively TRBD2 (5 bases). The CDR3 length is 13 residues. Germline V gene sequence: CDR1 SGHTA, CDR2 FQGTGA. The V gene lost 5 bases and the J gene lost 2 bases, with 9 bases spanning the gap.